This TCR beta chain appears in the sequencing data of a study of radiotherapy plus CTLA-4 blockade in lung cancer. Overall study context: Objective responses were recorded in 15% to 20% of patients, with disease control recorded in 25% to 35%.

V dropped 7 bases and J dropped 1 base, with 14 bases sitting between them. The CDR3 covers 15 residues. Germline CDR1 is SGHVS and CDR2 is FQNEAQ. Generated by immunoSEQ multiplex PCR, the TCRdb table keeps only in-frame clones and is missing some. The sample carries 40,000 to 60,000 clones, 82% recorded once. The specimen was peripheral blood, collected from a patient treated with radiotherapy plus ipilimumab. The TCR originated in a human donor with non-small cell lung cancer who had stable disease on radiotherapy plus ipilimumab. The rearrangement joins TRBV7-8 to TRBJ1-5; no definite D call. In DNA, the CDR3 is TGTGCCAGCACCGAGGGTGTGAGGAGCAATCAGCCCCAGCATTTT. As protein: CASTEGVRSNQPQHF.